This is a list of T cell receptor beta chains from one sample in a study of cytomegalovirus exposure and HLA in healthy donors. The method was immunoSEQ multiplex PCR; TCRdb's version includes in-frame clones alone and lacks a portion of them. Among roughly 200,000 clones listed, roughly three quarters were seen once. Sequencing was performed on PBMCs. The origin of the receptors is a male donor in good health and CMV-seronegative. CDR3s include the opening cysteine and the closing phenylalanine or tryptophan. D genes are given only for firm matches. Only some rows state a clone size, as once, few, many or a class for expanded clones.

d_gene	abundance	len	v_gene	j_gene	CDR3aa	CDR3nt
-	-	13	TRBV30	TRBJ1-2	CAGPGGANYGYTF	TGTGCCGGTCCGGGGGGCGCGAACTATGGCTACACCTTC
-	-	12	TRBV10-1	TRBJ2-2	CASSYNTGELFF	TGCGCCAGCAGTTATAACACCGGGGAGCTGTTTTTT
-	once	14	TRBV4-1	TRBJ2-1	CASSQARGSVEQFF	TGCGCCAGCAGCCAAGCCCGGGGGAGTGTTGAGCAGTTCTTC
TRBD1	-	16	TRBV5-1	TRBJ1-5	CASSLTGDYSNQPQHF	TGCGCCAGCAGCTTAACAGGGGATTATAGCAATCAGCCCCAGCATTTT
TRBD1	-	17	TRBV6-1	TRBJ1-6	CASSELSGTGYNSPLHF	TGTGCCAGCAGTGAATTATCCGGGACAGGCTACAATTCACCCCTCCACTTT
-	few	16	TRBV30	TRBJ1-3	CAWRPNQGLSGNTIYF	TGTGCCTGGAGACCAAACCAGGGTCTCTCTGGAAACACCATATATTTT
-	-	13	TRBV30	TRBJ1-2	CAWNGGGSYGYTF	TGTGCCTGGAACGGTGGCGGATCATATGGCTACACCTTC
TRBD1	-	16	TRBV6-6	TRBJ1-5	CASSWDRGYSNQPQHF	TGTGCCAGCAGTTGGGACAGGGGGTATAGCAATCAGCCCCAGCATTTT
TRBD1	-	14	TRBV28	TRBJ2-7	CASSSILTGWEQYF	TGTGCCAGCAGTTCCATACTGACAGGGTGGGAGCAGTACTTC
TRBD2	-	17	TRBV9	TRBJ2-1	CASNPPAGGQGWHEQFF	TGTGCCAGCAACCCCCCGGCGGGGGGCCAAGGTTGGCATGAGCAGTTCTTC
TRBD1	-	14	TRBV28	TRBJ1-2	CASRSGTGNYGYTF	TGTGCCAGCAGATCCGGGACAGGGAACTATGGCTACACCTTC
TRBD1	-	15	TRBV7-9	TRBJ1-4	CASSHDRAGGEKLFF	TGTGCCAGCAGCCACGACAGGGCTGGAGGAGAAAAACTGTTTTTT
TRBD1	-	15	TRBV19	TRBJ2-3	CASSMRTGSTDTQYF	TGTGCCAGTAGTATGCGGACAGGGAGCACAGATACGCAGTATTTT
-	-	14	TRBV5-4	TRBJ1-3	CASSLGGLGNTIYF	TGTGCCAGCAGCTTGGGGGGACTCGGAAACACCATATATTTT
-	-	13	TRBV30	TRBJ1-5	CAWSGQGNQPQHF	TGTGCCTGGAGTGGGCAGGGCAATCAGCCCCAGCATTTT
TRBD2	few	13	TRBV29-1	TRBJ2-1	CSVAGGASNEQFF	TGCAGCGTTGCGGGGGGGGCCAGCAATGAGCAGTTCTTC
-	-	15	TRBV5-1	TRBJ1-1	CASSLGLTDNTEAFF	TGCGCCAGCAGCTTGGGTTTGACAGATAACACTGAAGCTTTCTTT
-	-	18	TRBV28	TRBJ1-1	CASSSLYASGERDTEAFF	TGTGCCAGCAGTTCTTTATATGCCTCAGGGGAAAGGGACACTGAAGCTTTCTTT
-	few	15	TRBV19	TRBJ1-5	CASSIGGGNNQPQHF	TGTGCCAGTAGTATAGGGGGGGGGAACAATCAGCCCCAGCATTTT
TRBD2	few	16	TRBV10-2	TRBJ2-1	CASSESASGGAYEQFF	TGCGCCAGCAGTGAGTCGGCCAGCGGGGGGGCATATGAGCAGTTCTTC
-	-	14	TRBV2	TRBJ1-5	CASMEGLWDQPQHF	TGTGCCAGCATGGAGGGTCTTTGGGATCAGCCCCAGCATTTT
TRBD1	-	14	TRBV6-1	TRBJ2-3	CASHGDRETDTQYF	TGTGCCAGCCATGGGGACAGGGAAACAGATACGCAGTATTTT
-	few	13	TRBV7-9	TRBJ1-5	CASGDGGNQPQHF	TGTGCCAGCGGTGACGGGGGCAATCAGCCCCAGCATTTT
-	-	18	TRBV28	TRBJ1-5	CASSYPGRLRGSNQPQHF	TGTGCCAGCAGTTACCCGGGACGCCTAAGGGGGAGCAATCAGCCCCAGCATTTT
TRBD1	-	16	TRBV7-8	TRBJ1-5	CASSIDRGGGNQPQHF	TGTGCCAGCAGCATAGACAGGGGCGGGGGCAATCAGCCCCAGCATTTT
-	once	14	TRBV5-3	TRBJ2-7	CARSLKGEGNEQYF	TGTGCCAGAAGCTTGAAAGGGGAAGGGAACGAGCAGTACTTC
TRBD2	-	15	TRBV28	TRBJ2-7	CASRPRREHKREQYF	TGTGCCAGCAGGCCGCGGCGGGAGCATAAACGAGAGCAGTACTTC
-	few	13	TRBV27	TRBJ2-1	CASSYSSYNEQFF	TGTGCCAGCAGTTACAGCTCCTACAATGAGCAGTTCTTC
-	-	13	TRBV11-2	TRBJ2-3	CASSLRGTDTQYF	TGTGCCAGCAGCTTGAGGGGCACAGATACGCAGTATTTT
TRBD1	-	13	TRBV2	TRBJ2-1	CASRGDRVNEQFF	TGTGCCAGCAGAGGGGACAGGGTCAATGAGCAGTTCTTC
-	-	16	TRBV5-6	TRBJ1-6	CASSLEAGLPNSPLHF	TGTGCCAGCAGCTTGGAGGCAGGGCTGCCTAATTCACCCCTCCACTTT
-	-	14	TRBV28	TRBJ2-3	CASSTGDSTDTQYF	TGTGCCAGCAGCACGGGGGATAGCACAGATACGCAGTATTTT
-	-	15	TRBV6-5	TRBJ2-1	CASSYDYRSYNEQFF	TGTGCCAGCAGTTATGACTACCGCTCCTACAATGAGCAGTTCTTC
TRBD1	few	17	TRBV4-2	TRBJ1-6	CASSLFPEGQGNSPLHF	TGTGCCAGCAGCCTCTTCCCTGAAGGACAGGGTAATTCACCCCTCCACTTT
-	-	16	TRBV28	TRBJ1-2	CATPRGRGAANYGYTF	TGTGCCACTCCAAGGGGTCGGGGGGCGGCGAACTATGGCTACACCTTC
-	-	13	TRBV7-6	TRBJ1-5	CASSTGIGQPQHF	TGTGCCAGCAGCACAGGGATAGGCCAGCCCCAGCATTTT
TRBD1	-	16	TRBV4-1	TRBJ1-6	CASSDRGSPYNSPLHF	TGCGCCAGCAGCGACAGGGGTAGCCCCTATAATTCACCCCTCCACTTT
TRBD2	few	17	TRBV7-9	TRBJ2-1	CASSSLLAGSSYNEQFF	TGTGCCAGCAGCTCCCTCTTAGCGGGGAGCTCCTACAATGAGCAGTTCTTC
-	-	15	TRBV6-5	TRBJ1-3	CASSYSQGSGNTIYF	TGTGCCAGCAGTTACTCACAGGGATCTGGAAACACCATATATTTT
-	few	13	TRBV7-3	TRBJ1-1	CASSRQRDTEAFF	TGTGCCAGCAGTCGACAGCGGGACACTGAAGCTTTCTTT
-	-	13	TRBV11-3	TRBJ1-1	CASSLVRGTEAFF	TGTGCCAGCAGCTTAGTAAGAGGGACTGAAGCTTTCTTT
-	-	12	TRBV27	TRBJ2-7	CASSFRGREQYF	TGTGCCAGCAGTTTTAGGGGTAGGGAGCAGTACTTC
TRBD2	-	18	TRBV18	TRBJ2-1	CASSLKGLAGGPYNEQFF	TGTGCCAGCTCTCTGAAGGGGCTAGCGGGGGGACCCTACAATGAGCAGTTCTTC
-	-	15	TRBV6-6	TRBJ1-5	CASSYGNRGNQPQHF	TGTGCCAGCAGTTACGGCAACAGGGGCAATCAGCCCCAGCATTTT
-	-	11	TRBV6-6	TRBJ1-1	CASSRNAEAFF	TGTGCCAGCAGCAGGAATGCTGAAGCTTTCTTT